The 9 T cell receptor beta chains presented below share a single source sample, sequenced in a study of blood T cell repertoires in COVID-19 (dated by TCRdb to 2020 to 2022). Library preparation employed the immunoSEQ multiplex PCR assay. TCRdb mirrors the immuneACCESS table, restricted to in-frame sequences. Some clones are absent from its copies; in checked studies, under half trace to an unresolved V gene, and the reason for the others is unknown. The sample table lists 130,000 or so clones, around 86% of them with a count of one. The top ten clonotypes cover about 8.4% of the sample. What was sequenced was peripheral blood. These receptors were collected from a woman aged 60-75 years with active or convalescent COVID-19.

This chain connects TRBV5-5 to TRBJ1-2, with D perhaps matching TRBD1 (6 bases). The germline gives CDR1 SGHKS, CDR2 YYEKEE (reference sequence). The CDR3 loop spans 14 amino acids. Trimming removed 1 base at V and 3 bases at J, with 10 bases between. This CDR3 reads CASSLWGRDYGYTF. CDR3 sequence (DNA): TGTGCCAGCAGCTTGTGGGGGCGGGACTATGGCTACACCTTC.

For the CDR3, the DNA is TGTGCCAGCTCACCACCCGATGGCGCTAGCGGATGGAAGACCCAGTACTTC. It codes for CASSPPDGASGWKTQYF. The rearrangement joins TRBV18 to TRBJ2-5; the match to TRBD2 covers 7 bases. The CDR3 length is 17 residues. V shed 0 bases, J shed 6 bases, and the junction held 13 bases outside the gene matches. Germline loops: CDR1 KGHSH, CDR2 LQKENI.

This clone was detected a few times. V usage is TRBV7-2 and J usage is TRBJ1-5; D possibly corresponds to TRBD1 (6 bases). V was pared by 4 bases and J by 4 bases, with 14 bases between. Germline assignment: CDR1 SGHTA and CDR2 FQGNSA. This CDR3 region has 15 residues. The chain's CDR3 is CASSSQLGANQPQHF. DNA for the CDR3: TGTGCCAGCAGCTCTCAGCTGGGGGCGAATCAGCCCCAGCATTTT.

The chain carries TRBV2 and TRBJ2-5; 10 nucleotides line up with TRBD1. The CDR3 contains 16 residues. Germline CDR1 and CDR2: SNHLY and FYNNEI. Trimming took 6 bases from V and 4 from J; bases not matched to a gene: 11. CDR3 in amino acids: CASSDQGGQGRETQYF. The CDR3 DNA reads TGTGCCAGCAGCGACCAAGGGGGACAGGGGAGAGAGACCCAGTACTTC. Variable domain in full (rest from reference TRBV2 and TRBJ2-5): EPEVTQTPSHQVTQMGQEVILRCVPISNHLYFYWYRQILGQKVEFLVSFYNNEISEKSEIFDDQFSVERPDGSNFTLKIRSTKLEDSAMYFCASSDQGGQGRETQYFGPGTRLLVL.

The genes are TRBV5-1 and TRBJ1-2; D may be TRBD1 (6 bases). Germline V gene lookup returns CDR1 SGHRS and CDR2 YFSETQ. This CDR3 has 12 amino acids. V was cut by 7 bases and J by 3 bases, with 10 bases left in between. The chain's CDR3 is CASHREDYGYTF. The CDR3 coding sequence is TGCGCCAGCCACAGGGAAGACTATGGCTACACCTTC. Full variable domain (outside the CDR3, taken from reference TRBV5-1 and TRBJ1-2): KAGVTQTPRYLIKTRGQQVTLSCSPISGHRSVSWYQQTPGQGLQFLFEYFSETQRNKGNFPGRFSGRQFSNSRSEMNVSTLELGDSALYLCASHREDYGYTFGSGTRLTVV.

This rearrangement joins TRBV5-4 to TRBJ1-1; D is possibly TRBD1 (6 bases). The CDR3 spans 15 residues. Germline CDR1 is SGHNT and CDR2 is YYREEE (reference sequence). V gave up 4 bases and J gave up 1 base, with 14 bases separating them. The CDR3 sequence is CASSRAGGPNTEAFF. The CDR3 DNA reads TGTGCCAGCAGCAGAGCGGGGGGGCCGAACACTGAAGCTTTCTTT.

This chain's CDR3 is CASSVGDTEAFF. The CDR3 DNA is TGTGCCAGCAGCGTCGGGGACACTGAAGCTTTCTTT. V and J are TRBV5-4 and TRBJ1-1; D not resolved. The ends were cut back, 4 bases at V and 3 bases at J, with 7 bases in the middle. Germline V CDR1 and CDR2: SGHNT, YYREEE (reference sequence). The CDR3 is 12 amino acids.

This clone appeared once. V usage is TRBV5-6 and J usage is TRBJ2-3, with TRBD2 matching 9 bases. The germline V gene encodes CDR1 SGHDT and CDR2 YYEEEE. This CDR3 spans 14 amino acids. J lost 4 bases, V lost 4 bases, and 4 bases had no gene match. CDR3 nucleotides: TGTGCCAGCAGCACGGGACTAGCTGCAGATACGCAGTATTTT. Translation gives CASSTGLAADTQYF.

In DNA, the CDR3 is TGTGCCACCAGTGACCCACGGCAACAGGGTTGGGAGACCCAGTACTTC. It translates to CATSDPRQQGWETQYF. This rearrangement joins TRBV24-1 to TRBJ2-5; possibly TRBD1 for D (6 bases). The CDR3 sequence is 16 residues long. Germline V gene sequence: CDR1 KGHDR, CDR2 SFDVKD. V lost 4 bases, J lost 5 bases, and 19 bases lay in between.